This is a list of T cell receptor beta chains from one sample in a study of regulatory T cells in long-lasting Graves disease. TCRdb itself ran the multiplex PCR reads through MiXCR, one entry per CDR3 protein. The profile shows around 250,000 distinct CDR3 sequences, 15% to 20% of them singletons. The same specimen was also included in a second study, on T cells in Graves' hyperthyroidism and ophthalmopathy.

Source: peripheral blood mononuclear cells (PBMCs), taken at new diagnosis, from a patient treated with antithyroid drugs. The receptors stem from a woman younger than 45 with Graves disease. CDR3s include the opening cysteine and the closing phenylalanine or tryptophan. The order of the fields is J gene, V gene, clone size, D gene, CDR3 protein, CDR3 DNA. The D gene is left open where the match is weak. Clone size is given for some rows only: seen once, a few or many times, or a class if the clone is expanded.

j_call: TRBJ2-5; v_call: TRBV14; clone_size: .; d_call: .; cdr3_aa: CASSRQAYGAQYF; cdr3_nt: TGTGCCAGCAGCCGACAGGCGTACGGGGCCCAGTACTTC
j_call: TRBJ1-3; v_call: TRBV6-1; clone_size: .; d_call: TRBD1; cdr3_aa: CASSRNRGSGNTIYF; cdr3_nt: TGTGCCAGCAGTAGGAACAGGGGTTCTGGAAACACCATATATTTT
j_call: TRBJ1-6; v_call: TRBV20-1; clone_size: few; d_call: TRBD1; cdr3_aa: CSAKGTGGINSPLHF; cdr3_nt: TGCAGTGCTAAAGGGACAGGGGGGATAAATTCACCCCTCCACTTT
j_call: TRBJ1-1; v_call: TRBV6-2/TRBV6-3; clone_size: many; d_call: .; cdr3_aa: CASSYSIGGGTEAFF; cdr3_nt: TGTGCCAGCAGTTACTCGATTGGCGGGGGCACTGAAGCTTTCTTT
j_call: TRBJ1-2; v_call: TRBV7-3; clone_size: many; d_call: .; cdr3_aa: CASSLVGRPMDGYTF; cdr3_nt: TGTGCCAGCAGCTTAGTGGGCAGGCCCATGGATGGCTACACCTTC
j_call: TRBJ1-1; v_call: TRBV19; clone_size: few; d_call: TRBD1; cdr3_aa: CANSAAGRGLLGNTEAFF; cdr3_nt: TGTGCCAATAGTGCCGCCGGCAGGGGGCTTTTGGGGAACACTGAAGCTTTCTTT
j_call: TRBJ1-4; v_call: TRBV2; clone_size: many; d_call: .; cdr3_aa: CASSEARSFNEKLFF; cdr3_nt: TGTGCCAGCAGTGAAGCCCGGAGTTTTAATGAAAAACTGTTTTTT
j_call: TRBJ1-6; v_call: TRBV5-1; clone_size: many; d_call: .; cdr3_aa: CASSPDILRSSYNSPLHF; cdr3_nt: TGCGCCAGCAGCCCGGACATACTCAGGAGCTCCTATAATTCACCCCTCCACTTT
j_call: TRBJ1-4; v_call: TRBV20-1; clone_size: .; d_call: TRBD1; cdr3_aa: CSATLHRGSNEKLFF; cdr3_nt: TGCAGTGCTACCTTACACAGGGGGTCTAATGAAAAACTGTTTTTT
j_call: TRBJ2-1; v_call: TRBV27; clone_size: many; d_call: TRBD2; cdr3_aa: CASSTITSGFYNEQFF; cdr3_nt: TGTGCCAGCAGTACGATTACTAGCGGGTTTTACAATGAGCAGTTCTTC
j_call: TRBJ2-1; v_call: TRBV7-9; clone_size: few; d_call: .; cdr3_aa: CASSLDKDEQFF; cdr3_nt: TGTGCCAGCAGCTTAGACAAGGATGAGCAGTTCTTC
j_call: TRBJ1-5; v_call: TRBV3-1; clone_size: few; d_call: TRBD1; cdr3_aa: CASSQETGGYQPQHF; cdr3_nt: TGTGCCAGCAGCCAAGAGACAGGGGGCTATCAGCCCCAGCATTTT
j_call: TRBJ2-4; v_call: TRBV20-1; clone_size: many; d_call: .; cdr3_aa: CSARRPDAKNIQYF; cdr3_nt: TGCAGTGCTAGACGTCCGGATGCCAAAAACATTCAGTACTTC
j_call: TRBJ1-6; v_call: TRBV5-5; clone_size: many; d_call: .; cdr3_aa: CASSLDGREGVPLHF; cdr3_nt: TGTGCCAGCAGCTTGGACGGCAGAGAAGGGGTTCCCCTCCACTTT
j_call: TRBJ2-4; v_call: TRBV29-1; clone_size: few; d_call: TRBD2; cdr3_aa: CSVEAGGIGDIQYF; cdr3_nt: TGCAGCGTTGAAGCGGGGGGTATCGGTGACATTCAGTACTTC
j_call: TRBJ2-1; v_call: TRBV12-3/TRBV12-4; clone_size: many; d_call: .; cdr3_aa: CASRNYSYNEQFF; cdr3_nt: TGTGCCAGCAGAAATTACTCCTACAATGAGCAGTTCTTC
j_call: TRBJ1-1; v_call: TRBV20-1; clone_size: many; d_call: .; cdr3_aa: CSAIPEVWLFTEAFF; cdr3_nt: TGCAGTGCTATCCCAGAGGTCTGGTTGTTCACTGAAGCTTTCTTT
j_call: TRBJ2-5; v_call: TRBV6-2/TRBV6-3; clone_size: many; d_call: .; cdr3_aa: CATVRQSRETQYF; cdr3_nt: TGTGCCACTGTGAGGCAGTCTCGAGAGACCCAGTACTTC
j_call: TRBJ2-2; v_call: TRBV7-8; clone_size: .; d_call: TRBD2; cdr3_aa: CAGSSTSGGAGELFF; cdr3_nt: TGTGCCGGCAGCTCGACTAGCGGGGGGGCCGGGGAGCTGTTTTTT
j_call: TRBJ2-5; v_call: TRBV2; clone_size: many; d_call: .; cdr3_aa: CASLRDPYETQYF; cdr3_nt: TGTGCCAGCCTCCGGGACCCGTATGAGACCCAGTACTTC
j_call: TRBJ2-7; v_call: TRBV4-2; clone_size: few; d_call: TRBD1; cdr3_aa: CASSTHRGAYEQYF; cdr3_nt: TGTGCCAGCAGCACACACAGGGGGGCCTACGAGCAGTACTTC
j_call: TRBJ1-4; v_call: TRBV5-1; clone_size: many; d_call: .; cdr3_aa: CASSSAGSSGEKLFF; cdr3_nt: TGCGCCAGCAGCTCAGCCGGCAGCAGCGGTGAAAAACTGTTTTTT
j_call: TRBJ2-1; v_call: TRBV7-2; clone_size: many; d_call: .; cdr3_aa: CATSDPTATGYNEQFF; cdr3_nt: TGTGCCACCAGTGACCCAACGGCTACAGGGTACAATGAGCAGTTCTTC
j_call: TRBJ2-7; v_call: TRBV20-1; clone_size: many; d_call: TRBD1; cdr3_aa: CSAVTGGAGEQYF; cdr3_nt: TGCAGTGCAGTGACAGGGGGCGCGGGGGAGCAGTACTTC
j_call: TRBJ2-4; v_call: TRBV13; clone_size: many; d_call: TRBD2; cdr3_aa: CASSVGLAGGHIQYF; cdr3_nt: TGTGCCAGCAGCGTGGGACTAGCGGGGGGGCACATTCAGTACTTC
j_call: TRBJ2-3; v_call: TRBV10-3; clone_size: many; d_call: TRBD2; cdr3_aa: CAISDGGSTDTQYF; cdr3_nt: TGTGCCATCAGTGACGGGGGGAGCACAGATACGCAGTATTTT
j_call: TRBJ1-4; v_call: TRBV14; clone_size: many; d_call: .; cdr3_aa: CASSLGLEKLFF; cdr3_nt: TGTGCCAGCAGCCTGGGACTTGAAAAACTGTTTTTT
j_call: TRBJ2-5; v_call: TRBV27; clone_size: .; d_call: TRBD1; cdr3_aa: CASRDRTQETQYF; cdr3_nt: TGTGCCAGCAGGGACAGGACCCAAGAGACCCAGTACTTC